A selection of T cell receptor beta chains follows, all from one sample in a study of regulatory T cells in long-lasting Graves disease. TCRdb processed the multiplex PCR reads anew with MiXCR; each CDR3 protein has one entry. The sample contains a few hundred thousand distinct CDR3 sequences, roughly 21% of which appear only once. The material sequenced was peripheral blood mononuclear cells (PBMCs), taken when the disease was refractory, from a patient treated with antithyroid drugs. The receptors come from a female donor with Graves disease. The CDR3 runs from the conserved cysteine through the conserved F or W. Clone size is stated in some rows and not others, as once, few, many or a class when expanded.

clone_size	v_call	j_call	cdr3_aa
.	TRBV11-2	TRBJ2-7	CASSPYGTESSYEQYF
.	TRBV18	TRBJ1-1	CASSLGTGDANTEAFF
.	TRBV30	TRBJ2-2	CARGGDWDTGELFF
many	TRBV7-9	TRBJ2-7	CASSPELAGYEQYF
few	TRBV11-2	TRBJ2-2	CASSPHLDGELFF
.	TRBV12-3/TRBV12-4	TRBJ2-2	CASSLHEAGVPGELFF
.	TRBV29-1	TRBJ2-5	CSVGHSRETQYF
many	TRBV12-3/TRBV12-4	TRBJ2-2	CASSFPLAGHTGELFF
many	TRBV3-1	TRBJ2-7	CASSQGVAYEQYF
few	TRBV28	TRBJ1-6	CASKAQGYSPLHF
.	TRBV20-1	TRBJ2-1	CSARDLLAGNNEQFF
.	TRBV24-1	TRBJ2-3	CATRGLDAADTQYF
few	TRBV7-9	TRBJ1-6	CASSLEPDGQSPLHF
few	TRBV4-1	TRBJ1-1	CASSLQPLNTEAFF
.	TRBV12-3/TRBV12-4	TRBJ2-4	CASSRGLLNIQYF
.	TRBV14	TRBJ2-7	CASSQEDTYEQYF
few	TRBV30	TRBJ2-7	CAWSAGLAGGISYEQYF
many	TRBV7-2	TRBJ2-7	CASSPRGGSSSYEQYF
.	TRBV20-1	TRBJ1-3	CSALPFSGNTIYF
many	TRBV30	TRBJ1-2	CAWSVGANYGYTF
many	TRBV12-3/TRBV12-4	TRBJ1-2	CASRAGAIYGYTF
many	TRBV28	TRBJ1-1	CASSQDRGRNTEAFF
.	TRBV28	TRBJ2-7	CAGSPGQTYEQYF
.	TRBV7-9	TRBJ1-2	CASSPRDHYGYTF
.	TRBV7-2	TRBJ1-1	CASSLGRVTMNTEAFF
.	TRBV3-1	TRBJ1-1	CASSHPGDTEASF
.	TRBV30	TRBJ2-7	CAWDRGQHEQYF
.	TRBV2	TRBJ2-3	CASSEEREWTDTQYF
.	TRBV10-3	TRBJ2-7	CAISEPGTGYEQYF
many	TRBV7-2	TRBJ2-7	CASSRGLAGGHEQYF
.	TRBV18	TRBJ1-1	CASSIWGGRVETAEAFF
few	TRBV30	TRBJ1-5	CAWSTISNQPQHF
.	TRBV7-2	TRBJ1-4	CASSPLTGGSGMGREKLFF
.	TRBV29-1	TRBJ2-2	CSVGLAGDSGELFF
many	TRBV6-1	TRBJ1-1	CASSIQGGNTEAFF
many	TRBV28	TRBJ2-6	CASRGTSGLPEANVLTF
few	TRBV29-1	TRBJ1-1	CSPHPIGWTEAFF
.	TRBV6-2/TRBV6-3	TRBJ2-7	CASSGARASSEQYF
many	TRBV28	TRBJ2-5	CASSPYGLFKYF
many	TRBV28	TRBJ2-7	CASSHTEGVNF
.	TRBV5-1	TRBJ2-2	CATRGGGTTGELFF
.	TRBV9	.	CASSSIQSGETQYF
few	TRBV10-3	TRBJ2-7	CAISLSGISSYEQYF
many	TRBV27	TRBJ1-4	CASGDRLNEKLFF
many	TRBV12-3/TRBV12-4	TRBJ1-1	CASRGRTAWRTEAFF
many	TRBV15	TRBJ1-4	CATSRDGEKLFF
.	TRBV28	TRBJ2-2	CASTVDRGNTGELFF
.	TRBV7-2	TRBJ2-7	CASGTSGTYEQYF
many	TRBV27	TRBJ2-5	CASSKGQGIPLVWETQYF
few	TRBV12-3/TRBV12-4	TRBJ1-5	CASSFREEDNQPQHF
.	TRBV6-1	TRBJ2-2	CASVTNTGELFF
many	TRBV4-3	TRBJ2-7	CASSQGTSGYEQYF
few	TRBV6-2/TRBV6-3	TRBJ2-2	CASTAHITGELFF
many	TRBV5-1	TRBJ2-7	CASSPGTVSYEQYF